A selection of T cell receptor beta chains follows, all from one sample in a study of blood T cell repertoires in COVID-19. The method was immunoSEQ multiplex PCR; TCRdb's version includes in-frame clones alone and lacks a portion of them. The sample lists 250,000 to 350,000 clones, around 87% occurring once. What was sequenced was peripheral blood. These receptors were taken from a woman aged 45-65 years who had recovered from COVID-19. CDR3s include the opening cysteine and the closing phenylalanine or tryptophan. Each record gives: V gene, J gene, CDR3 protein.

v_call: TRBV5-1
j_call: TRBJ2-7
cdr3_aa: CASSGPAGKYF

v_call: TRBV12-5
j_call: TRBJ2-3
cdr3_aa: CASGLSGVDTQYF

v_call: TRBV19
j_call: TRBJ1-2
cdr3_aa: CASSLTGDGGYTF

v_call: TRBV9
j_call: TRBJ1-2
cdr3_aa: CASKGIDYGYTF

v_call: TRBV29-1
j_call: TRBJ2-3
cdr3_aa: CSVGGQGPSTDTQYF

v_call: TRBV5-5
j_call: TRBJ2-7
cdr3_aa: CASSLSSGRSYEQYF

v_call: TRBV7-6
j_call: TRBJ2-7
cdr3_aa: CASSSRGGSYEQYF

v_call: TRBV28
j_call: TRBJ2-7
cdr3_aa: CASSSPGLPNEQYF

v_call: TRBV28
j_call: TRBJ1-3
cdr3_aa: CASRDRAAGNTIYF

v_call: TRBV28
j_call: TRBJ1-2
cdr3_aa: CASSSGRDYGYTF

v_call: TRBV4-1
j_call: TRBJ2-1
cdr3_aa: CASSRRDRGGDEQFF

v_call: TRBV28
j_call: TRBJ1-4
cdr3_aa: CASSSRGAEKLFF

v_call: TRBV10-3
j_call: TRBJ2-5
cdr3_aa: CAISESLGAGQETQYF

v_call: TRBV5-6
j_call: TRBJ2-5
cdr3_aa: CASSFTGGGETQYF

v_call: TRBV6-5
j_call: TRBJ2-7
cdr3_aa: CASHRHLGHEQYF

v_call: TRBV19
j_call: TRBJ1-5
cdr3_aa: CASSIDRDQPQHF

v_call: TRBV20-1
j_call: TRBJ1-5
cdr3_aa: CSASKGVSNQPQHF

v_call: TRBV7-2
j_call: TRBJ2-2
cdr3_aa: CASSLGLNTGELFF

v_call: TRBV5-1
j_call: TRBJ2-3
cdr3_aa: CASSQGVSTDTQYF

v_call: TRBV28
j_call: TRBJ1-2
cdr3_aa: CASSSGTVHGYTF

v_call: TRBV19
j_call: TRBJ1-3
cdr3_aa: CASTSGNTIYF

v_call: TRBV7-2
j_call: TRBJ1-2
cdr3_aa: CASSLVVSSNYGYTF

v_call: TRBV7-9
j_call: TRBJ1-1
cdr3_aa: CASSPGTGVNTEAFF

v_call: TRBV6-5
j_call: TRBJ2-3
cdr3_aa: CASRVGPSTDTQYF

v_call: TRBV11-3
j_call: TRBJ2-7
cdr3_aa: CASSQGQYYEQYF

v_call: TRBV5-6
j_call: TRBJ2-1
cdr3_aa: CASLFLNSYNEQFF

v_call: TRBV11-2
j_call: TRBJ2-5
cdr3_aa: CASSLGQVRETQYF

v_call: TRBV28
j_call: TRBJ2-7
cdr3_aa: CASSRDRGFDEQYF

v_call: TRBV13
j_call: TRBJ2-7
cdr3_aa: CASSLGREAFSYEQYF

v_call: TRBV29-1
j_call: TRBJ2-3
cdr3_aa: CSVYGSSTDTQYF

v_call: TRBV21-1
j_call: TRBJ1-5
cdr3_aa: CASSNFRTALAISNQPQHF

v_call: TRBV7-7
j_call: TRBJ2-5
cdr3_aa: CASSPSGLVGETQYF

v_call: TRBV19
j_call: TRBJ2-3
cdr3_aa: CASSIPGGGDTQYF

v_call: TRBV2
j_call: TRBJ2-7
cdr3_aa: CASSGQYEQYF

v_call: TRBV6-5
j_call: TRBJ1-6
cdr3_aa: CASSYSQDNSPLHF

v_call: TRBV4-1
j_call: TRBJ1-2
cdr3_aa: CASSPNRGGGYTF

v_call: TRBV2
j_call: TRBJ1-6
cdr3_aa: CASSLGGDSPLHF

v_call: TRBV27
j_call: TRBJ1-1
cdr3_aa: CASLGRDRADTEAFF

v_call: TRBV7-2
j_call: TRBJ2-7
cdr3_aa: CASSLVSQGDYEQYF

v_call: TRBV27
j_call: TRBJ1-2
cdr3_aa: CASSADRGNGYTF

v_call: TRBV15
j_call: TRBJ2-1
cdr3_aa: CATSRNLAGGLNEQFF

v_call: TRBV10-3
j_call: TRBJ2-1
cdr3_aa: CAISESAGGPGNEQFF

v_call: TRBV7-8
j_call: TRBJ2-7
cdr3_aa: CASRGDSPGEQYF

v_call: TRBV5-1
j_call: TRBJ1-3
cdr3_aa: CASSSQGISGNTIYF

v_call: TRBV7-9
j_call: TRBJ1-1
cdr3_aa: CASSLALQGTEAFF

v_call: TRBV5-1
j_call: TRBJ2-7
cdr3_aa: CASSKGQGPSVGYEQYF

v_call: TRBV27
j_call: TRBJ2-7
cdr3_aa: CASSPLKPGQDTRGRLYEQYF

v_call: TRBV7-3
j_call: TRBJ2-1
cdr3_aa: CASSSGGFDEQFF

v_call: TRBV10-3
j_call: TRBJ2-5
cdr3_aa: CAISESVLAGGMETQYF

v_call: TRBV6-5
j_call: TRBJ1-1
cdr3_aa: CASRFAGTEAFF

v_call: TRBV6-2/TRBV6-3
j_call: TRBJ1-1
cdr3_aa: CASSQGTEAFF

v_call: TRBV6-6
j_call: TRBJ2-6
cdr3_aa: CASSNSGQVGANVLTF

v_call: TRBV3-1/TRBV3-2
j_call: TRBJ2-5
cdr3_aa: CASSRQGVETQYF

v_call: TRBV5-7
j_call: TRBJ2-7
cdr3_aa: CASSLGLARYRGSYEQYF

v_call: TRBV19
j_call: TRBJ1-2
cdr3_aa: CASSITPQAYGYTF

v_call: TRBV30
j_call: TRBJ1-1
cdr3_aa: CASGVGPRSEAFF

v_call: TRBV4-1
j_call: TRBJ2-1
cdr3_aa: CASSQRGGGDSSYNEQFF

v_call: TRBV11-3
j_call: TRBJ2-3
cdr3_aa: CASSLGQSTDTQYF

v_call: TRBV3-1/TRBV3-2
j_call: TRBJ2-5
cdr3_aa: CASSQEGSYQETQYF

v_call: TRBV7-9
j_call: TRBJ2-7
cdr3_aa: CASSLAGSYEQYF